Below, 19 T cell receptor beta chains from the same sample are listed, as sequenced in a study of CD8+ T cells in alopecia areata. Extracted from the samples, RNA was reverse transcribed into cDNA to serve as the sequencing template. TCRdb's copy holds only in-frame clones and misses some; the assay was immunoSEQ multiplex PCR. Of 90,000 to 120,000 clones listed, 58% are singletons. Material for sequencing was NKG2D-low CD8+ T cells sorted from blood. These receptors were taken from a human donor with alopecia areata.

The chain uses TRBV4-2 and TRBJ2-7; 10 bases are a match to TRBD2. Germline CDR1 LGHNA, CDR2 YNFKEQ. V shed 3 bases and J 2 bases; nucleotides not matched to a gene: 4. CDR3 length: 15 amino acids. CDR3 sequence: CASSHRTSGTYEQYF. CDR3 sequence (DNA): TGTGCCAGCAGCCATCGGACTAGCGGAACCTACGAGCAGTACTTC.

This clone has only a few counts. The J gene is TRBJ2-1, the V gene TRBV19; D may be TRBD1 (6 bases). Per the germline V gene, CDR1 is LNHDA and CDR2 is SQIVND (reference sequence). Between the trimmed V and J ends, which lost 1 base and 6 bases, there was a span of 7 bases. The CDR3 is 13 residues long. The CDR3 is CASSIVRGNEQFF. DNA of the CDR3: TGTGCCAGTAGTATAGTCAGGGGCAATGAGCAGTTCTTC. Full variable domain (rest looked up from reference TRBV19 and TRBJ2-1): DGGITQSPKYLFRKEGQNVTLSCEQNLNHDAMYWYRQDPGQGLRLIYYSQIVNDFQKGDIAEGYSVSREKKESFPLTVTSAQKNPTAFYLCASSIVRGNEQFFGPGTRLTVL.

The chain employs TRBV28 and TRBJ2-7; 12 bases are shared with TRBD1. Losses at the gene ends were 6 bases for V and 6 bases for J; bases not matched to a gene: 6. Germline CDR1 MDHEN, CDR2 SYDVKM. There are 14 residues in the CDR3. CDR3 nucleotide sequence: TGTGCCAGCAGCGCCGGGACAGGGGGCGGCGAGCAGTACTTC. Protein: CASSAGTGGGEQYF.

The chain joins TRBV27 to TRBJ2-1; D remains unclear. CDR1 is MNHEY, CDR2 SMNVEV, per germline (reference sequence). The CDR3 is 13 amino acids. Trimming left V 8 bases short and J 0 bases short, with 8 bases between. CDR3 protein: CASAGVSYNEQFF. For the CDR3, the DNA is TGTGCCAGCGCTGGGGTCTCCTACAATGAGCAGTTCTTC.

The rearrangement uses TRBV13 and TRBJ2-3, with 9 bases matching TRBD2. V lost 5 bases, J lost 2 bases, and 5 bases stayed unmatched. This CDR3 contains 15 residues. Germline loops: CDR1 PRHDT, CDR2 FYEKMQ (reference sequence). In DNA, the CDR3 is TGTGCCAGCAGCCCCAGACTAGCGGACACAGATACGCAGTATTTT. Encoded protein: CASSPRLADTDTQYF.

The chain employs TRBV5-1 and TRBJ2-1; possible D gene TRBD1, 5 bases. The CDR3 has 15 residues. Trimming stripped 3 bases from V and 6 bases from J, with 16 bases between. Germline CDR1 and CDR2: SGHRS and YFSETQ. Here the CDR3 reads CASSYWSTGTNEQFF. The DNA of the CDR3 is TGCGCCAGCAGCTATTGGTCTACAGGAACCAATGAGCAGTTCTTC.

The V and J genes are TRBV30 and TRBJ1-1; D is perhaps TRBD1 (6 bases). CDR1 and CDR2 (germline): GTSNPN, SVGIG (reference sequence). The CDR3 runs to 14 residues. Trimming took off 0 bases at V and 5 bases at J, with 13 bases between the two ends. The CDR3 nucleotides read TGTGCCTGGAGTGTACGGGGGGCATGGACTGAAGCTTTCTTT. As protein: CAWSVRGAWTEAFF.

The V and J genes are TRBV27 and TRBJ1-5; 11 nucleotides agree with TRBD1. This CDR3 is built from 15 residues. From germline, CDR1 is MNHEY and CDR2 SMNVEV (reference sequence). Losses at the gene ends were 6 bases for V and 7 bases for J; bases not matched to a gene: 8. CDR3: CASRLGQGVWQPQHF. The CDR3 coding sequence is TGTGCCAGCAGGTTGGGACAGGGGGTGTGGCAGCCCCAGCATTTT.

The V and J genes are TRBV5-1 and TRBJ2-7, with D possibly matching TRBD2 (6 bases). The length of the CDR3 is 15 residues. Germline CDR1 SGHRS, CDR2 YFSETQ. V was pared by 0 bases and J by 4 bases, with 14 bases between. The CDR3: CASSLAIGGDYEQYF. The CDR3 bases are TGCGCCAGCAGCTTGGCCATCGGGGGAGATTACGAGCAGTACTTC.

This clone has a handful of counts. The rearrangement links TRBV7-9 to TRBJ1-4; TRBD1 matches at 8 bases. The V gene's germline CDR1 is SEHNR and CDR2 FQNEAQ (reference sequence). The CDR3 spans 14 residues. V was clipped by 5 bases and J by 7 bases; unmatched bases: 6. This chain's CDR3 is CASSRDRHGEKLFF. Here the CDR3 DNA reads TGTGCCAGCAGCAGGGACAGGCACGGTGAAAAACTGTTTTTT.

CDR3 residues: CSVEDPQAGTQYF. The CDR3 coding sequence is TGCAGCGTTGAAGATCCCCAGGCGGGGACCCAGTACTTC. This rearrangement joins TRBV29-1 to TRBJ2-5; the D gene is possibly TRBD2 (5 bases). The CDR3 spans 13 residues. Germline lookup yields CDR1 SQVTM and CDR2 ANQGSEA. V gave up 0 bases and J gave up 7 bases, with 12 bases separating them.

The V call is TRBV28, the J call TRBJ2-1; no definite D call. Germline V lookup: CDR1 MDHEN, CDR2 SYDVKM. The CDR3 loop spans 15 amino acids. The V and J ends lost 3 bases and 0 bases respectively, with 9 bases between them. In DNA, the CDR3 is TGTGCCAGCAGTTTTCCGGTGAGCTCCTACAATGAGCAGTTCTTC. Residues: CASSFPVSSYNEQFF.

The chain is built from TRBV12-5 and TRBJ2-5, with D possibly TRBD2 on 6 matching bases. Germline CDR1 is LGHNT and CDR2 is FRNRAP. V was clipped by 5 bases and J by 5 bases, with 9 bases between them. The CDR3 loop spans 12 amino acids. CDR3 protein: CASGHGGETQYF. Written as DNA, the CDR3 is TGTGCTAGTGGTCATGGGGGGGAGACCCAGTACTTC.

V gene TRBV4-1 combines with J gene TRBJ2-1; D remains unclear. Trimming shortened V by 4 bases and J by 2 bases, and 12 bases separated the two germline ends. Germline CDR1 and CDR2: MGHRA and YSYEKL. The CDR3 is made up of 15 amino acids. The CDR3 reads CASSPSASTYNEQFF. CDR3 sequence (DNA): TGCGCCAGCAGCCCCTCTGCCTCGACCTACAATGAGCAGTTCTTC.

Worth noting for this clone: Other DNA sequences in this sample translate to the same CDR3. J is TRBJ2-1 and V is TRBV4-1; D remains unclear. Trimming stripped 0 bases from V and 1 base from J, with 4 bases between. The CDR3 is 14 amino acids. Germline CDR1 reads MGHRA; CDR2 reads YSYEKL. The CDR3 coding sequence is TGCGCCAGCAGCCAAGAAGGGTCCTACAATGAGCAGTTCTTC. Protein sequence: CASSQEGSYNEQFF.

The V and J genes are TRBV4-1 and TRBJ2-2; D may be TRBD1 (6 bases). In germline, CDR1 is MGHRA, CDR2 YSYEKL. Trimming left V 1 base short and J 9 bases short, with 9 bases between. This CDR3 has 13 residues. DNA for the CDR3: TGCGCCAGCAGCCAAGCACAGGGCCGGGAGCTGTTTTTT. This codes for CASSQAQGRELFF.

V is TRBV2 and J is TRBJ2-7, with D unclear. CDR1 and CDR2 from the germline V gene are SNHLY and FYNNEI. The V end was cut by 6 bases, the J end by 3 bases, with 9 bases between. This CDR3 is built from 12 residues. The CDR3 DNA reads TGTGCCAGCAGCTTTAGATTCTACGAGCAGTACTTC. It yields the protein CASSFRFYEQYF.

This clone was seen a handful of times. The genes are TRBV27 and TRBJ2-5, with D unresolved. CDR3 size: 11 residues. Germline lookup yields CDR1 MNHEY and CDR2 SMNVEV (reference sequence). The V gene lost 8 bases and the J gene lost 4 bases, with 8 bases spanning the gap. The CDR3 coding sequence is TGTGCCAGCCATTTTGGAGAGACCCAGTACTTC. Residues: CASHFGETQYF.

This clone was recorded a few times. CDR3 loop: CASSSVAGGSSYEQYF. The CDR3 region has the DNA TGTGCCAGCAGCTCCGTAGCGGGAGGCTCCTCCTACGAGCAGTACTTC. The chain uses TRBV5-4 and TRBJ2-7; 10 positions agree with TRBD2. V was pared by 3 bases and J by 0 bases, with 6 bases of the junction left unmatched. Germline CDR1 is SGHNT and CDR2 is YYREEE (reference sequence). The CDR3 spans 16 residues.